The present T cell receptor (beta chain) was sequenced within a study of shared clonotypes between healthy human individuals. The repertoire was sequenced with immunoSEQ multiplex PCR; TCRdb's copy has only in-frame clones and lacks some. The table records about 1 million clones, about three quarters of them present only once. The sequenced sample consisted of memory CD4+ T cells sorted from blood. Subset specified: CD45RA-negative fraction. The sequence was collected from a man between 18 and 29 years old in good health.

The CDR3 nucleotides read TGTGCCAGCACATCCCCCAGGAACACTGAAGCTTTCTTT. It encodes CASTSPRNTEAFF. The chain has TRBV6-5 and TRBJ1-1; no clear D. Germline V gene lookup returns CDR1 MNHEY and CDR2 SVGAGI. The CDR3 contains 13 residues. Trimming took 7 bases from V and 1 from J, leaving 10 bases between them.